The clone carrying this T cell receptor beta chain has only a few counts. This sample was included in a study of blood T cells in healthy people across ages. Sample-barcoded 5' priming and a J-beta primer mix drove a second PCR of about 7 to 11 cycles. The authors tagged each cDNA molecule using a template-switch adaptor with 12 random nucleotides. In TCRdb, the 5' RACE reads were re-called with MiXCR into one record per CDR3 protein. The table has over 1,500,000 distinct CDR3 sequences, approximately 39% seen once; the top ten hold approximately 22%. This clonotype was sampled from a human donor in good health. What was sequenced was blood.

CDR3 coding DNA: TGTGCCAGCAGCGTAGTACCTGCGGGGGCCCTAGATACGCAGTATTTT. Protein product: CASSVVPAGALDTQYF. V usage is TRBV9 and J usage is TRBJ2-3, with TRBD2 as a possible D gene (7 bases). Trimming pared 0 bases from V and 5 bases from J, leaving 16 bases between. CDR1 is SGDLS, CDR2 YYNGEE, per germline. This CDR3 contains 16 residues.